These 5 T cell receptor beta chains were all obtained from the same sample, sequenced in a study of Ad26.COV2.S vaccination and SARS-CoV-2 variants. Treatment reported: about 20 received Ad26.COV2.S at low or high dose, single or two shots; roughly 5 received placebo; per-sample allocation not given. Sampling took place 63 days after the first vaccine or placebo injection. Only in-frame clones appear in the TCRdb table, and some are missing; sequencing was by immunoSEQ multiplex PCR. The table records a few hundred thousand clones, around 87% of them present only once. Sequenced here: peripheral blood, sampled in a trial of Ad26.COV2.S vaccine versus placebo. The receptor set was obtained from a person between 18 and 65 years old who received the Ad26.COV2.S COVID-19 vaccine or a placebo.

The V call is TRBV3-1 (or the pseudogene TRBV3-2), the J call TRBJ2-4; 12 nucleotides align to TRBD1. V lost 1 base, J lost 5 bases, and 15 bases stayed unmatched. The CDR3 totals 20 residues. Germline-derived CDR1 and CDR2 are LGHDT and YNNKEL (reference sequence). CDR3 nucleotide sequence: TGTGCCAGCAGCCAAGTACTAGCCGGGACAGGGGGCTATACAGAAAACATTCAGTACTTC. Protein: CASSQVLAGTGGYTENIQYF.

V and J are TRBV5-4 and TRBJ2-5, with TRBD2 matching 8 bases. The CDR3 spans 16 residues. Germline CDR1 and CDR2: SGHNT and YYREEE (reference sequence). V lost 5 bases to trimming and J lost 4 bases; unmatched junction nucleotides: 13. The CDR3 protein is CASRHSGGAGGETQYF. CDR3 in DNA: TGTGCCAGCAGACATTCCGGGGGTGCGGGAGGAGAGACCCAGTACTTC.

The CDR3: CASSLGQGAIGELFF. The CDR3 DNA reads TGCGCCAGCAGCTTGGGACAGGGGGCGATCGGGGAGCTGTTTTTT. The chain joins TRBV5-1 to TRBJ2-2, with 10 bases identical to TRBD1. V dropped 0 bases and J dropped 7; count of bases not matched to a gene: 3. The CDR3 totals 15 residues. Germline-derived CDR1 and CDR2 are SGHRS and YFSETQ.

This clone was found a few times. This chain uses TRBV7-8 with TRBJ2-4; D remains unclear. From germline, CDR1 is SGHVS and CDR2 FQNEAQ. The V end lost 0 bases, the J end lost 5 bases, and 17 bases lay between the germline ends. The CDR3 has 17 residues. This CDR3 is CASSLAWVRVPENIQYF. The DNA for the CDR3 is TGTGCCAGCAGCTTAGCGTGGGTAAGGGTCCCGGAAAACATTCAGTACTTC.

This sequence joins TRBV12-3 or TRBV12-4 and TRBJ2-1; D is ambiguous. V lost 4 bases to trimming and J lost 9 bases, with 7 bases between them. The CDR3 consists of 11 residues. The CDR3 reads CASSSPLEQFF. The DNA of the CDR3 is TGTGCCAGCAGTTCCCCCCTTGAGCAGTTCTTC.